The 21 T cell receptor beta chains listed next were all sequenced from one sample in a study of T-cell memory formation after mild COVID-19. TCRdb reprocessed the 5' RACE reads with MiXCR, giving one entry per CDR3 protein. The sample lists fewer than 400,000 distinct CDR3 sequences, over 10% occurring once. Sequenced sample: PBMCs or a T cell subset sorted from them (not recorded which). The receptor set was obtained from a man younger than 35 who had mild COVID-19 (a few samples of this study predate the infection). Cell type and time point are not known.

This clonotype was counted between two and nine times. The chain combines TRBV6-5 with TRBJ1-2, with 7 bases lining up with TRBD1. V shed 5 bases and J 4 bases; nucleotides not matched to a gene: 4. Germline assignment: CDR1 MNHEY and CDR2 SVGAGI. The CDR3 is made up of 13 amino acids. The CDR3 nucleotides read TGTGCCAGCAGTACCACAGGGGCCTATGGCTACACCTTC. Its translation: CASSTTGAYGYTF.

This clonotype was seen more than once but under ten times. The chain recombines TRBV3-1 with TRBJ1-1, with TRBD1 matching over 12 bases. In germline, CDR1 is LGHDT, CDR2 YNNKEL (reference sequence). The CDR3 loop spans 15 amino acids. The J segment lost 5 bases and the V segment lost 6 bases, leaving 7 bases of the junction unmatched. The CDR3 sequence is CASRGDRGLRTEAFF. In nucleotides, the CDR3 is TGTGCCAGCAGGGGGGACAGGGGGCTGCGGACTGAAGCTTTCTTT.

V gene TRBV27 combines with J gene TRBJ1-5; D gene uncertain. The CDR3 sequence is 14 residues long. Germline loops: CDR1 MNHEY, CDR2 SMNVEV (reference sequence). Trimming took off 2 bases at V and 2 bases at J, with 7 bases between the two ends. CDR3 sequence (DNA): TGTGCCAGCAGTTTAAGGCCCGGCAATCAGCCCCAGCATTTT. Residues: CASSLRPGNQPQHF.

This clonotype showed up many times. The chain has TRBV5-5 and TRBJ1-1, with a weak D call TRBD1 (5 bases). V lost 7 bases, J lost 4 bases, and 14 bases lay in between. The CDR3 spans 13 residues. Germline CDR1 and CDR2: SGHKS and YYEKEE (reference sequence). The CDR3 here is CASGGTAFTEAFF. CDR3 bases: TGTGCCAGCGGTGGGACCGCGTTCACTGAAGCTTTCTTT. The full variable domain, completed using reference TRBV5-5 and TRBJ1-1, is DAGVTQSPTHLIKTRGQQVTLRCSPISGHKSVSWYQQVLGQGPQFIFQYYEKEERGRGNFPDRFSARQFPNYSSELNVNALLLGDSALYLCASGGTAFTEAFFGQGTRLTVV.

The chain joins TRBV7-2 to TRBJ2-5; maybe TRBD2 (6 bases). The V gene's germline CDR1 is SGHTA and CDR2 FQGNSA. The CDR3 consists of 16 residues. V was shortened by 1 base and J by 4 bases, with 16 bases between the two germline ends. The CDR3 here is CASSLGTTRGAETQYF. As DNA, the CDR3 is TGTGCCAGCAGCTTAGGGACCACACGCGGGGCAGAGACCCAGTACTTC.

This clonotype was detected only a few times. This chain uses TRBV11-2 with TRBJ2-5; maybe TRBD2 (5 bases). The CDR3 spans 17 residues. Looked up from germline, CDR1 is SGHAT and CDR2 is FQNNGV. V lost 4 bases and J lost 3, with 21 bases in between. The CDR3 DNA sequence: TGTGCCAGCAGCTCCCAAACCAAAGGACTGCTCGAAGAGACCCAGTACTTC. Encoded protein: CASSSQTKGLLEETQYF.

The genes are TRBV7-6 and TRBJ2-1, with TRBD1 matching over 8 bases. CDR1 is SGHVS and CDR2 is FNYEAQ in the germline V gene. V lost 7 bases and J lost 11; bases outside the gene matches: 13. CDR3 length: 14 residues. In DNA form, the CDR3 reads TGTGCCAGCACCTCGACAGGGGACGGCGGGAAGCAGTTCTTC. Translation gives CASTSTGDGGKQFF. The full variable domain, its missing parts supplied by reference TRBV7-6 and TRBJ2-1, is GAGVSQSPRYKVTKRGQDVALRCDPISGHVSLYWYRQALGQGPEFLTYFNYEAQQDKSGLPNDRFSAERPEGSISTLTIQRTEQRDSAMYRCASTSTGDGGKQFFGPGTRLTVL.

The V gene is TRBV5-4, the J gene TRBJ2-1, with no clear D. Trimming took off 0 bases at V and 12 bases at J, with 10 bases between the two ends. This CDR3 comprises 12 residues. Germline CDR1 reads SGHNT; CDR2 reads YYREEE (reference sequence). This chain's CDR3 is CASSLARMAQFF. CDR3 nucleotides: TGTGCCAGCAGCTTGGCCCGAATGGCGCAGTTCTTC.

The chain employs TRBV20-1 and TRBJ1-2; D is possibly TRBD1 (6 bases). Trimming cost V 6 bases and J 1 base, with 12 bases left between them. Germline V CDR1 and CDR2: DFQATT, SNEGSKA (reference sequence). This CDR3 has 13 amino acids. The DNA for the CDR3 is TGCAGTGCCCGACGGGACATTAACTATGGCTACACCTTC. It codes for CSARRDINYGYTF.

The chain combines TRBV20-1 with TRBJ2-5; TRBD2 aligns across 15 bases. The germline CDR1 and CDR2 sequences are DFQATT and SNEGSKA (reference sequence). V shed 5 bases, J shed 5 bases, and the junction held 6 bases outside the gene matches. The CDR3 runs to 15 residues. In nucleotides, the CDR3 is TGCAGTGCTGCCGGACTAGCGGGGGGGCCGGAGACCCAGTACTTC. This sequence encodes CSAAGLAGGPETQYF.

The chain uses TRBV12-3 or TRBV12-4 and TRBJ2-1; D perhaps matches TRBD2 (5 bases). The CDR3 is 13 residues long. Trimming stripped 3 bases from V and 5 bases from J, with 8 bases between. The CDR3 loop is CASSFWGDNEQFF. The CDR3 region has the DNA TGTGCCAGCAGTTTTTGGGGAGACAATGAGCAGTTCTTC.

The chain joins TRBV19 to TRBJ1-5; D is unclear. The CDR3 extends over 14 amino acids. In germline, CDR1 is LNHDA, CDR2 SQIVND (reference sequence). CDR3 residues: CAATREYSNQPQHF. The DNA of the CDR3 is TGTGCGGCTACGAGGGAGTATAGCAATCAGCCCCAGCATTTT.

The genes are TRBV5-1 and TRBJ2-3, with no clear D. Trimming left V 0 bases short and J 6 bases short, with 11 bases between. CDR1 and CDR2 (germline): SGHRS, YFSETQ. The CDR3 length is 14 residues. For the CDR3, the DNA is TGCGCCAGCAGCTTGGCAATACCACCGGATACGCAGTATTTT. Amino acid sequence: CASSLAIPPDTQYF.

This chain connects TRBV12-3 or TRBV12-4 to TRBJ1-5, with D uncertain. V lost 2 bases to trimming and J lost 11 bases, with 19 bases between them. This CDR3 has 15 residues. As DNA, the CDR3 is TGTGCCAGCAGTTTATATGAAGCCTCGGTGGTGGCCCAGCATTTT. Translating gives CASSLYEASVVAQHF.

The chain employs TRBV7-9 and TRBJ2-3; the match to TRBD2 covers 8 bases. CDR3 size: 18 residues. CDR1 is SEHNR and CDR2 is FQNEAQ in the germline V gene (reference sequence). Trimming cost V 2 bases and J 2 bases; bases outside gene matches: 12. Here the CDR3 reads CASSLFQFAGGLTDTQYF. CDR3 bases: TGTGCCAGCAGCTTATTCCAGTTCGCGGGGGGCCTCACAGATACGCAGTATTTT.

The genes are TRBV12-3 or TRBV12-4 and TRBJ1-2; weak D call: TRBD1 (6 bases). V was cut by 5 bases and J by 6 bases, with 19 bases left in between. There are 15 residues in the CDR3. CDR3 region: CASSLPYRGPDGYTF. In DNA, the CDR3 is TGTGCCAGCAGTCTCCCCTACCGGGGGCCCGATGGCTACACCTTC.

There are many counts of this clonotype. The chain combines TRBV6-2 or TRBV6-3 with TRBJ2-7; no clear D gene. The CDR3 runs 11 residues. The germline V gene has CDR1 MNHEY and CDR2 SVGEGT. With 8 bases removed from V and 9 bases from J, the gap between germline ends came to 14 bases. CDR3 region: CASSRRLGQYF. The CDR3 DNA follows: TGTGCCAGCTCCCGGCGCCTCGGGCAGTACTTC.

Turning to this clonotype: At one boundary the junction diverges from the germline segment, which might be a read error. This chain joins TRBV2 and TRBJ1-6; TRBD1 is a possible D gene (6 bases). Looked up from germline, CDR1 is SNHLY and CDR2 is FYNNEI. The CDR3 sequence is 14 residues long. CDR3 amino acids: CASSEGRGSSPIHF. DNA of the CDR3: TGTGCCAGCAGTGAGGGGAGGGGGAGCTCACCCATCCACTTT.

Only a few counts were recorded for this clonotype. The CDR3 reads CSVRKGLGSQETQYF. CDR3 DNA: TGCAGCGTGCGGAAAGGATTAGGGAGCCAAGAGACCCAGTACTTC. The V and J genes are TRBV29-1 and TRBJ2-5; possibly TRBD2 for D (5 bases). This CDR3 is built from 15 residues. Germline values: CDR1 SQVTM, CDR2 ANQGSEA. Trimming cost V 6 bases and J 1 base, with 18 bases left between them.

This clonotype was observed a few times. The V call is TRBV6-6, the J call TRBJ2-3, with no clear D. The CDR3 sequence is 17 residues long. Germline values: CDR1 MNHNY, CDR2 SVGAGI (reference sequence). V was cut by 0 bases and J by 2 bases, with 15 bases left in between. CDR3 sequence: CASSYSLEMGFTDTQYF. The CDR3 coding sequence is TGTGCCAGCAGTTACTCGTTGGAGATGGGGTTCACAGATACGCAGTATTTT.

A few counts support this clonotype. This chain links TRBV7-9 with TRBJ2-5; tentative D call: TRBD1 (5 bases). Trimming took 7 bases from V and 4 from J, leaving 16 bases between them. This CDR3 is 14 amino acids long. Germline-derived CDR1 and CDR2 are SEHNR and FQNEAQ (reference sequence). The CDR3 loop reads CASTSIGVPETQYF. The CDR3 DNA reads TGTGCCAGCACCTCGATAGGGGTCCCAGAGACCCAGTACTTC.